A selection of T cell receptor beta chains follows, all from one sample in a study of cytomegalovirus exposure and HLA in healthy donors. Using immunoSEQ multiplex PCR, the repertoire was profiled, and TCRdb retains in-frame clones only, with some absent. The sample carries roughly 120,000 clones, approximately 68% recorded once. Sequencing input: PBMCs. Receptors were obtained from a young man in good health and CMV-seropositive. The CDR3 runs from the conserved cysteine through the conserved F or W.

TRBV28	18	TRBJ2-1	CASSQRGLAGGKGNEQFF
TRBV5-1	14	TRBJ1-2	CASSSVQGKASYTF
TRBV4-3	19	TRBJ2-2	CASSQLQGAFEPNTGELFF
TRBV10-1	17	TRBJ2-2	CASSESGGISLTGELFF
TRBV11-3	18	TRBJ1-5	CASSSYLTGTLSNQPQHF
TRBV7-9	16	TRBJ2-7	CASSLGLGVKSYEQYF
TRBV7-3	15	TRBJ2-1	CASSFGLVRGNEQFF
TRBV6-5	16	TRBJ2-5	CASSYAGLAVRETQYF
TRBV6-5	16	TRBJ1-1	CASSYNPGQGNTEAFF
TRBV6-6	14	TRBJ2-7	CASSYGGFRYEQYF
TRBV27	14	TRBJ2-5	CASRTTSGGETQYF
TRBV25-1	15	TRBJ1-2	CASSEVAEPFLGYTF
TRBV27	14	TRBJ1-2	CASSSRTQRRGYTF
TRBV4-1	14	TRBJ1-5	CASSQDPGWQPQHF
TRBV9	16	TRBJ2-1	CASSVRLAGNSGEQFF
TRBV9	15	TRBJ2-7	CASSVGFQGPYEQYF